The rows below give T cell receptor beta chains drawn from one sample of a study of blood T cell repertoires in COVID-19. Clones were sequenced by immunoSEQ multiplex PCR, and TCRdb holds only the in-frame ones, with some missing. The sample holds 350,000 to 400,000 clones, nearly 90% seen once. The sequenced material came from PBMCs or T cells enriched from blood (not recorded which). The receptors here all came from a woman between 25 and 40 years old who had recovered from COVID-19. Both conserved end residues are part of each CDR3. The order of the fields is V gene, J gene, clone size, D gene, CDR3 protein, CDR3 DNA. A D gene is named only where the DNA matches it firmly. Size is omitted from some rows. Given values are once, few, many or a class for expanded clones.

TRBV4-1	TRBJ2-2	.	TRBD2	CASSPQLAPGELFF	TGCGCCAGCAGCCCCCAACTAGCGCCCGGGGAGCTGTTTTTT
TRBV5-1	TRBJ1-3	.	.	CASSPGQTSGNTIYF	TGCGCCAGCAGCCCCGGACAGACCTCTGGAAACACCATATATTTT
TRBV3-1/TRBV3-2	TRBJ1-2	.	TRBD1	CASSQYMAGGPQNYGYTF	TGTGCCAGCAGCCAATATATGGCAGGGGGCCCACAGAACTATGGCTACACCTTC
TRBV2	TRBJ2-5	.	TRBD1	CASSDRGRETQYF	TGTGCCAGCAGTGACAGGGGGCGAGAGACCCAGTACTTC
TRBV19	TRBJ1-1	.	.	CASSTTGGGNTEAFF	TGTGCCAGTAGTACGACAGGTGGAGGGAACACTGAAGCTTTCTTT
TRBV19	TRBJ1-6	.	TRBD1	CASTRDSGNSPLHF	TGTGCCAGTACTAGGGACAGCGGTAATTCACCCCTCCACTTT
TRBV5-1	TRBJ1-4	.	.	CASSPLTATNEKLFF	TGCGCCAGCAGCCCTTTGACAGCAACTAATGAAAAACTGTTTTTT
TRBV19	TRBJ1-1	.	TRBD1	CASNPQGAAEAFF	TGTGCCAGTAATCCACAGGGGGCGGCTGAAGCTTTCTTT
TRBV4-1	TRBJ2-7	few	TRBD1	CASSPGQGNYEQYF	TGCGCCAGCAGCCCCGGACAGGGCAACTACGAGCAGTACTTC
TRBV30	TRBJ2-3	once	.	CASEFSGVITQYF	TGTGCCTCCGAGTTTTCAGGGGTTATTACGCAGTATTTT
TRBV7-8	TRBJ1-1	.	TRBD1	CASSLVGDRLNTEAFF	TGTGCCAGCAGCTTAGTGGGGGACAGATTGAACACTGAAGCTTTCTTT
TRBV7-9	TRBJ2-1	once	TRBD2	CASSLVASGSNEQFF	TGTGCCAGCAGCTTAGTGGCTAGCGGGAGCAATGAGCAGTTCTTC
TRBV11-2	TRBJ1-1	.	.	CASSLGRSSNTEAFF	TGTGCCAGCAGCTTAGGGCGGTCCTCGAACACTGAAGCTTTCTTT
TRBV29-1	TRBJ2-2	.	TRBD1	CSVGRGQGFGELFF	TGCAGCGTCGGAAGGGGACAGGGATTCGGGGAGCTGTTTTTT
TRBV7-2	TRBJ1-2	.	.	CASSLRGGVDNYGYTF	TGTGCCAGCAGCTTACGGGGGGGAGTAGATAACTATGGCTACACCTTC
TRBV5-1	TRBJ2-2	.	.	CASSSNTGLHGELFF	TGCGCCAGCAGCTCCAATACAGGGCTTCACGGGGAGCTGTTTTTT
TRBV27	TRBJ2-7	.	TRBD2	CASSLSTSGGKEQYF	TGTGCCAGCAGTTTATCAACTAGCGGGGGGAAAGAGCAGTACTTC
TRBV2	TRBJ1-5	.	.	CASTSVPDSNQPQHF	TGTGCCAGCACGAGTGTTCCCGATAGCAATCAGCCCCAGCATTTT
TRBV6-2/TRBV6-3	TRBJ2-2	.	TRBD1	CASSSPGTGNTGELFF	TGTGCCAGCAGTTCTCCCGGGACAGGGAACACCGGGGAGCTGTTTTTT
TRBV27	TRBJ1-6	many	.	CASSPNPTINSPLHF	TGTGCCAGCAGTCCCAACCCGACAATTAATTCACCCCTCCACTTT
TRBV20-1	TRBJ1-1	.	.	CSASGQVGMNTEAFF	TGCAGTGCTAGTGGGCAGGTAGGAATGAACACTGAAGCTTTCTTT
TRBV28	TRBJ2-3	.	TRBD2	CASSLSGGSSDTQYF	TGTGCCAGCAGTTTGTCGGGCGGGAGTTCAGATACGCAGTATTTT
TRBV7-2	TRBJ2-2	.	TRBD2	CASSLERGARGGELFF	TGTGCCAGCAGCTTAGAGCGGGGGGCCCGAGGCGGGGAGCTGTTTTTT
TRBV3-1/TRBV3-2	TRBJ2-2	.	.	CASSLRLGGRTGELFF	TGTGCCAGCAGCCTACGATTAGGGGGAAGGACCGGGGAGCTGTTTTTT
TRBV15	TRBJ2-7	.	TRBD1	CATSGDRTYEQYF	TGTGCCACCAGCGGGGACAGGACCTACGAGCAGTACTTC
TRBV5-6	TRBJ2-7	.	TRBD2	CASSVAGGSYEQYF	TGTGCCAGCAGCGTAGCGGGGGGATCCTACGAGCAGTACTTC
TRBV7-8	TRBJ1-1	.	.	CASSPTPGGNTEAFF	TGTGCCAGCAGCCCCACCCCCGGGGGGAACACTGAAGCTTTCTTT
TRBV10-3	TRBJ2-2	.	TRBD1	CAISDQTGGNTGELFF	TGTGCCATCAGTGATCAGACAGGGGGGAACACCGGGGAGCTGTTTTTT
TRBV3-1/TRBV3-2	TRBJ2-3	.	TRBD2	CASSTWRGGLGDTQYF	TGTGCCAGCAGCACCTGGCGGGGGGGCCTGGGAGATACGCAGTATTTT
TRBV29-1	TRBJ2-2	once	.	CSAGSRVTGELFF	TGCAGCGCTGGATCTCGGGTCACCGGGGAGCTGTTTTTT
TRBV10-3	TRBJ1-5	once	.	CAISETSEYSNQPQHF	TGTGCCATCAGTGAAACGAGTGAGTATAGCAATCAGCCCCAGCATTTT
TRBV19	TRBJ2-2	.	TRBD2	CASKRGRETRELFF	TGTGCCAGTAAACGAGGGAGGGAGACCCGGGAGCTGTTTTTT
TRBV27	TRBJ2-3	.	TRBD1	CASRWDRSTDTQYF	TGTGCCAGCAGATGGGACAGGAGCACAGATACGCAGTATTTT
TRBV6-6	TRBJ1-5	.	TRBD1	CASSPGQGLSSNQPQHF	TGTGCCAGCAGTCCGGGACAGGGTTTAAGTAGCAATCAGCCCCAGCATTTT
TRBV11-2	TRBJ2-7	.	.	CASSLVSLPLGVEQYF	TGTGCCAGCAGCTTAGTCTCGCTGCCGTTAGGGGTCGAGCAGTACTTC
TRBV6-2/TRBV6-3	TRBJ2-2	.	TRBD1	CASSYPGTGVTGELFF	TGTGCCAGCAGTTACCCCGGGACAGGGGTCACCGGGGAGCTGTTTTTT
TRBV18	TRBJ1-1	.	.	CASSPPVVGAGQAFF	TGTGCCAGCTCACCACCGGTCGTGGGCGCTGGGCAAGCTTTCTTT
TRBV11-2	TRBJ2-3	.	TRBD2	CASSLAGGLTDTQYF	TGTGCCAGCAGCTTAGCGGGGGGGCTCACAGATACGCAGTATTTT
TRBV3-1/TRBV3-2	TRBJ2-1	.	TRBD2	CASSQRRGLSGRAYDEQFF	TGTGCCAGCAGCCAGAGGCGGGGACTTAGCGGGAGGGCATATGATGAGCAGTTCTTC
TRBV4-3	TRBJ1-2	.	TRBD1	CASSQDGNRGLYGYTF	TGCGCCAGCAGCCAAGATGGAAACAGGGGGCTTTATGGCTACACCTTC
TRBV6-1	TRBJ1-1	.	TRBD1	CASSAPPGQGELNTEAFF	TGTGCCAGCAGTGCCCCACCGGGACAGGGAGAGTTGAACACTGAAGCTTTCTTT